This T cell receptor beta chain was retrieved from a study of shared clonotypes between healthy human individuals. Whole-study results and caveats: Generally, naive subsets came out with larger estimated richness than memory subsets.

With respect to this clone: The target antigen is unknown.

Looked up from germline, CDR1 is ENHRY and CDR2 is SYGVKD. The CDR3 contains 13 residues. V was pared by 3 bases and J by 4 bases, with 9 bases between. The DNA input per sorted-subset replicate PCR was about 0.2 ug, corresponding to some 30,000 T cell genomes. Assay: immunoSEQ multiplex PCR; the TCRdb copy retains only in-frame clones and omits some. Altogether around 1,000,000 clones are present, approximately 80% being singletons, with the ten largest covering roughly 0.83%. Study donors comprised healthy, HIV-negative adults devoid of recent acute infection or vaccination. Every one of the donors was a Caucasian adult that lived in Nashville, Tennessee.

The clonotype originates from a man between 18 and 35 years old in good health. Some clones in this sample may be carry-over from other donors' samples. Specimen: memory CD4+ T cells from PBMCs. Subset: CD45RA-negative fraction. The V call is TRBV10-3, the J call TRBJ2-5; D remains unclear. The CDR3 reads CAISDYLGETQYF. The CDR3 nucleotides read TGTGCCATCAGTGACTATTTGGGAGAGACCCAGTACTTC.